This TCR beta chain was captured by sequencing in a study of blood T cell repertoires in COVID-19. Whole-study context: Specimens from acute and convalescent COVID-19 originated in the United States, Italy and Spain. PBMCs, B-cell-depleted T cells, or T cells were the source of the cDNA or gDNA that made up the material.

Per the authors' pipeline: Reference gene primer amplification gave estimated nucleated cell counts. The protocol was immunoSEQ multiplex PCR, while the TCRdb copy is restricted to in-frame clones and leaves out a portion. V, J and clone size are taken as reported in that table, and D and trimming were inferred from the DNA itself. This table holds 11,000 to 15,000 clones, roughly 80% found once. The CDR3 contains 14 residues. V was shortened by 3 bases and J by 3 bases, with 10 bases between the two germline ends. CDR1 is SEHNR, CDR2 FQNEAQ, per germline (reference sequence). The genes are TRBV7-9 and TRBJ2-3; D is perhaps TRBD1 (5 bases). The receptor was isolated from a human donor in a cohort sampled during active COVID-19. Material for sequencing was peripheral blood. CDR3 region: CASSLTARTDTQYF. The CDR3 nucleotides are TGTGCCAGCAGCTTGACAGCGCGGACAGATACGCAGTATTTT.